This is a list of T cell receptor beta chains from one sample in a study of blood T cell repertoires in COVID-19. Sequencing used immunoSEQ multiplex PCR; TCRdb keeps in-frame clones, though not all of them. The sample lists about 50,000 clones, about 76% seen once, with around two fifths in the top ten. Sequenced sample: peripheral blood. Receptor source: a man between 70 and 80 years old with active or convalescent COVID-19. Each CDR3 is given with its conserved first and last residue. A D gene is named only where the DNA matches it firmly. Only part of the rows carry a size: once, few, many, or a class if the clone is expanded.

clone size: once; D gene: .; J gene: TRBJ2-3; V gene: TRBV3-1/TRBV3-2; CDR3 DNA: TGTGCCAGCAGCCAAGATACAGCTCCCCTGCTTACGCAGTATTTT; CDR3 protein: CASSQDTAPLLTQYF
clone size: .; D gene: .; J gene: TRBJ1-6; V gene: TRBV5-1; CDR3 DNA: TGCGCCAGCAGCCCCCGACAGGTTCCTACAGGGTCGTCCCTCCACTTT; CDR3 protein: CASSPRQVPTGSSLHF
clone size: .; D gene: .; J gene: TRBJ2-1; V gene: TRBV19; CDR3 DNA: TGTGCCAGTAGTATTTTAGGCAGGACTCGCTCCTACAATGAGCAGTTCTTC; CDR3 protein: CASSILGRTRSYNEQFF
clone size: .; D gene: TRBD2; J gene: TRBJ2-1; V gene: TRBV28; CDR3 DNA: TGTGCCAGCAGTCCATTGGGACTAGCAGACGACAATGAGCAGTTCTTC; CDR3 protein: CASSPLGLADDNEQFF
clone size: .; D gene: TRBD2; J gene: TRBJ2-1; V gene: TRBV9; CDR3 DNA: TGTGCCAGCAGCCCCCTGGCGGGAGCGGGCAATGAGCAGTTCTTC; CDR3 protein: CASSPLAGAGNEQFF
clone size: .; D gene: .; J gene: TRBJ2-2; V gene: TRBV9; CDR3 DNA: TGTGCCAGCAGCGTATGGGACACGAACACCGGGGAGCTGTTTTTT; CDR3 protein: CASSVWDTNTGELFF
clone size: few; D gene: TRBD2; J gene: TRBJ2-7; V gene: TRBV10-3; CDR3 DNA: TGTTCTTCCTCATCCCCCTCTAGCGGATCCTACGAGCAGTACTTC; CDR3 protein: CSSSSPSSGSYEQYF
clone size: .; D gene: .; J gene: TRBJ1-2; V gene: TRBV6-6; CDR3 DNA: TGTGCCAGCAGTTACTCGACCAGGGAGGATGGCTACACCTTC; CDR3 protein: CASSYSTREDGYTF
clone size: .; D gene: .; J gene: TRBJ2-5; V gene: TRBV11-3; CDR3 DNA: TGTGCCAGCAGCTTAGGGGCGGGTTCAGAGACCCAGTACTTC; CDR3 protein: CASSLGAGSETQYF
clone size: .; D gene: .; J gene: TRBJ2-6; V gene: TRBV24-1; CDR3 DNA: TGTGCCACCAGTGCCTTTTCTAGTATCTCTGGGGCCAACGTCCTGACTTTC; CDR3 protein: CATSAFSSISGANVLTF
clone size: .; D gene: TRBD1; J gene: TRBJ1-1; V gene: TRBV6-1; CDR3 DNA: TGTGCCAGCAGTGAAGGCCAACCGGGACAGACTTACATGAACACTGAAGCTTTCTTT; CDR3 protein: CASSEGQPGQTYMNTEAFF
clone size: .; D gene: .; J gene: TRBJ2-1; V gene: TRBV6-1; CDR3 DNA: TGTGCCAGCAGTGAAGGGCTAGTTGGGTATGAGCAGTTCTTC; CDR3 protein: CASSEGLVGYEQFF
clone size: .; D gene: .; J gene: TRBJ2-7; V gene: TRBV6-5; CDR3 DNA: TGTGCCAGCAGTTACTCGGGTAGGGGGATGTCCTACGAGCAGTACTTC; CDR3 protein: CASSYSGRGMSYEQYF
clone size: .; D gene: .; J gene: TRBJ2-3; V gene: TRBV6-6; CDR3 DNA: TGTGCCAGCATCGAGGGAAGCACAGATACGCAGTATTTT; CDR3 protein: CASIEGSTDTQYF
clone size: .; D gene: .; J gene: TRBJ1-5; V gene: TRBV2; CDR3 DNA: TGTGCCAGCAGTGAAGCGCTTCGGGGGGGCAATCAGCCCCAGCATTTT; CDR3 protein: CASSEALRGGNQPQHF
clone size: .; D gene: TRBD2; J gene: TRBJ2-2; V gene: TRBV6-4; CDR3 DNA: TGTGCCAGCAGAAACTCCGGGACTAGCTACACCGGGGAGCTGTTTTTT; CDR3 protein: CASRNSGTSYTGELFF
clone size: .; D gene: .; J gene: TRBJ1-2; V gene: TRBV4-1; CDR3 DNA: TGCGCCAGCAGCCAAGAGGCCCGCAACTATGGCTACACCTTC; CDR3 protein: CASSQEARNYGYTF
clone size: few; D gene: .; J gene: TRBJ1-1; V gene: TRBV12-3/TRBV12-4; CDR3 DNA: TGTGCCAGCAGTCTCCCTCCGGGGGAAGCTTTCTTT; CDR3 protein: CASSLPPGEAFF
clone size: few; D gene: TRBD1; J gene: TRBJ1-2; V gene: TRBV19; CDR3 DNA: TGTGCCAGTAGTAACCCGACCAGGGGGAACTATGGCTACACCTTC; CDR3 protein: CASSNPTRGNYGYTF